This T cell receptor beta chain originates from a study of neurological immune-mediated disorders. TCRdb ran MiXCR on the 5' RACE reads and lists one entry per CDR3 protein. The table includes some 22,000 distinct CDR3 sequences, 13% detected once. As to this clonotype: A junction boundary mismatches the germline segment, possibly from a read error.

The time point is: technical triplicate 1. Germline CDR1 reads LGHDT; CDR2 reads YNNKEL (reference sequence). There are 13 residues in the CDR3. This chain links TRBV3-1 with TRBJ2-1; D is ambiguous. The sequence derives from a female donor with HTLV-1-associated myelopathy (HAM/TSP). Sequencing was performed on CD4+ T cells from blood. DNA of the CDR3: TGTTCCAGCAGCCCTTCGAACATATTCGGGCAGTTCTTC. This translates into CSSSPSNIFGQFF.